This entry lists 20 T cell receptor beta chains sequenced from one sample in a study of blood T cells in healthy people across ages (dated by TCRdb to between 2015 and 2016). Receptors were amplified or captured by 5' RACE. The data were produced on an Illumina HiSeq 2500. A second roughly 6 to 12 cycle PCR used a sample-barcoded 5' primer and a J-beta primer mix. The public reads were run again by TCRdb, first through fastp at Q25 and then through MiXCR, and only productive beta chains were kept. Identical CDR3 proteins give one entry, which carries the most common genes and DNA. The sample includes roughly 1,500,000 distinct CDR3 sequences, with almost 35% observed a single time. Together, the top ten hold around 10% of the sample. Sequences were obtained from blood. The receptor source for this set is a woman in her 30s in good health.

This clonotype has a handful of counts. V usage is TRBV27 and J usage is TRBJ2-1; weak D call: TRBD2 (5 bases). The germline CDR1 and CDR2 sequences are MNHEY and SMNVEV (reference sequence). V dropped 4 bases and J dropped 0 bases, with 10 bases sitting between them. This CDR3 has 15 amino acids. The CDR3, as DNA: TGTGCCAGCAGTTACGACGGAGGCTCCTACAATGAGCAGTTCTTC. This codes for CASSYDGGSYNEQFF.

This clonotype was counted a few times. This rearrangement joins TRBV5-1 to TRBJ1-6; 7 nucleotides line up with TRBD1. J gave up 9 bases and V 4 bases, and 10 bases lay outside the gene matches. CDR1 SGHRS and CDR2 YFSETQ come from the germline V gene. CDR3 length: 15 amino acids. The CDR3 region is CASSLSGTETSPLHF. The CDR3 DNA is TGCGCCAGCAGCCTGTCCGGGACAGAAACTTCACCCCTCCACTTT.

Concerning this clonotype itself: A junction boundary mismatches the germline segment, possibly from a read error. The CDR3 DNA reads as TGTGCCGGCAGTGAGCTCCAGGGGCTCGGCGAGCAGTACTTC. Its translation: CAGSELQGLGEQYF. The chain has TRBV2 and TRBJ2-7, with a weak D call TRBD1 (6 bases). CDR1 is SNHLY, CDR2 FYNNEI, per germline. The CDR3 consists of 14 residues. The full variable domain, completed using reference TRBV2 and TRBJ2-7, is EPEVTQTPSHQVTQMGQEVILRCVPISNHLYFYWYRQILGQKVEFLVSFYNNEISEKSEIFDDQFSVERPDGSNFTLKIRSTKLEDSAMYFCAGSELQGLGEQYFGPGTRLTVT.

The gene calls are TRBV12-3 or TRBV12-4 and TRBJ2-7; D is unresolved. The CDR3 length is 12 residues. Trimming stripped 0 bases from V and 9 bases from J, with 9 bases between. CDR3 sequence reads: CASSLAGSGQYF. The CDR3 nucleotides are TGTGCCAGCAGTTTAGCGGGGTCGGGGCAGTACTTC.

Only a few counts were recorded for this clonotype. The chain carries TRBV7-9 and TRBJ1-2, with D uncertain. The V gene's germline CDR1 is SEHNR and CDR2 FQNEAQ (reference sequence). V lost 2 bases and J lost 4, with 11 bases in between. The CDR3 runs 14 residues. The CDR3 region has the DNA TGTGCCAGCAGCTTAAGCGACACGTTCTATGGCTACACCTTC. It yields the protein CASSLSDTFYGYTF.

This clonotype was picked up many times. The genes are TRBV10-3 and TRBJ2-7, with 10 bases matching TRBD2. Germline assignment: CDR1 ENHRY and CDR2 SYGVKD. With V trimmed by 5 bases and J by 4 bases, 8 bases remained unmatched. The CDR3 runs 15 residues. The CDR3 loop is CAISSLAGARYEQYF. The CDR3, as DNA: TGTGCCATCAGTTCCCTAGCGGGGGCCCGATACGAGCAGTACTTC.

This clonotype was seen many times. The chain combines TRBV29-1 with TRBJ2-3; weak D call: TRBD2 (6 bases). The CDR3 has 14 amino acids. V was cut by 6 bases and J by 2 bases, with 15 bases left in between. Germline assignment: CDR1 SQVTM and CDR2 ANQGSEA. CDR3: CSVAGLLNTDTQYF. For the CDR3, the DNA is TGCAGCGTGGCGGGACTCCTAAACACAGATACGCAGTATTTT.

J is TRBJ2-3 and V is TRBV24-1; unclear D gene. The V gene lost 3 bases and the J gene lost 0 bases, with 9 bases spanning the gap. The CDR3 has 15 amino acids. The germline CDR1 and CDR2 sequences are KGHDR and SFDVKD. The CDR3 is CATSDIGTSTDTQYF. The CDR3 nucleotides are TGTGCCACCAGTGATATCGGAACTAGCACAGATACGCAGTATTTT.

In its sample, this clonotype was seen a few times. The V gene is TRBV9, the J gene TRBJ2-5, with D unclear. Between the trimmed V and J ends, which lost 0 bases and 5 bases, there was a span of 11 bases. CDR1 and CDR2 from the germline V gene are SGDLS and YYNGEE. This CDR3 contains 14 residues. The CDR3 spells CASSVDGVWETQYF. DNA for the CDR3: TGTGCCAGCAGCGTAGATGGAGTCTGGGAGACCCAGTACTTC.

This chain links TRBV9 with TRBJ2-7, with D possibly being TRBD2 (6 bases). Germline-derived CDR1 and CDR2 are SGDLS and YYNGEE. V was shortened by 4 bases and J by 3 bases, with 17 bases between the two germline ends. The CDR3 consists of 15 residues. CDR3 nucleotides: TGTGCCAGCAGCCCCCGCGGGGCCAACTTCTACGAGCAGTACTTC. This codes for CASSPRGANFYEQYF.

The J gene is TRBJ1-2, the V gene TRBV7-9; 8 bases are shared with TRBD1. Trimming at V came to 4 bases and at J to 5 bases, leaving 6 bases not matched to a gene. The CDR3 is 14 residues long. CDR1 is SEHNR and CDR2 is FQNEAQ in the germline V gene (reference sequence). CDR3 DNA: TGTGCCAGCAGCTCGGACAGGGTTTCGTATGGCTACACCTTC. It is translated as CASSSDRVSYGYTF.

This chain joins TRBV4-2 and TRBJ2-3, with D perhaps matching TRBD2 (7 bases). The CDR3 extends over 17 amino acids. V was cut by 3 bases and J by 8 bases, with 24 bases left in between. Per the germline V gene, CDR1 is LGHNA and CDR2 is YNFKEQ. The CDR3 here is CASSHPLGGGGVGTQYF. The CDR3 coding sequence is TGTGCCAGCAGCCACCCCTTGGGGGGAGGGGGGGTCGGTACGCAGTATTTT.

This clonotype turned up a few times. This chain connects TRBV7-9 to TRBJ2-5, with a weak D call TRBD2 (6 bases). The J call may be mistaken, given a closer DNA end match to TRBJ2-7. Germline-derived CDR1 and CDR2 are SEHNR and FQNEAQ (reference sequence). The CDR3 runs 14 residues. CDR3 DNA sequence: TGTGCCAGCAGCTCGGGCTATGCGGGGAACGAGCAGTACTTC. It is translated as CASSSGYAGNEQYF.

V usage is TRBV7-8 and J usage is TRBJ2-7, with TRBD2 as a possible D gene (6 bases). The CDR3 extends over 14 amino acids. Deletions cut 3 bases from V and 7 bases from J, with 16 bases between. Germline assignment: CDR1 SGHVS and CDR2 FQNEAQ. The CDR3 loop is CASSFLGTSWEQYF. The CDR3 nucleotides are TGTGCCAGCAGCTTCCTAGGGACTTCGTGGGAGCAGTACTTC.

Worth noting for this clonotype: This could be a read error, since a much larger clone is one nucleotide away. The rearrangement uses TRBV29-1 and TRBJ2-7, with TRBD1 matching 7 bases. The J segment lost 2 bases and the V segment lost 7 bases, leaving 8 bases of the junction unmatched. The CDR3 is 13 amino acids. Germline V gives CDR1 SQVTM, CDR2 ANQGSEA. Here the CDR3 DNA reads TGCAGCGCGGTCAACAGGGGCACCTACGAGCAGTACTTC. Residues: CSAVNRGTYEQYF.

At least ten counts were recorded for this clonotype. The CDR3 loop is CSVEVGVSTDTQYF. CDR3 nucleotide sequence: TGCAGCGTTGAAGTTGGAGTTAGCACAGATACGCAGTATTTT. The rearrangement links TRBV29-1 to TRBJ2-3; D remains ambiguous. CDR3 length equals 14 residues. CDR1 and CDR2 (germline): SQVTM, ANQGSEA. V lost 1 base, J lost 0 bases, and 8 bases lay in between.

On this clonotype itself: A much bigger clone sits one base away, suggesting this may be a read error. This chain links TRBV29-1 with TRBJ2-1; D perhaps matches TRBD1 (6 bases). This CDR3 spans 15 amino acids. Trimming cost V 2 bases and J 7 bases, with 18 bases left between them. The germline V gene has CDR1 SQVTM and CDR2 ANQGSEA. Written as DNA, the CDR3 is TGCAGCGTTGAAAATAGAGAGGTTAGGGGGAATGAGCAGTTCTTC. Protein: CSVENREVRGNEQFF.

This rearrangement joins TRBV12-3 or TRBV12-4 to TRBJ1-4; D not resolved. CDR3 length equals 13 residues. V gave up 6 bases and J gave up 8 bases, with 13 bases separating them. The CDR3: CASSPQLGEKLFF. CDR3 coding DNA: TGTGCCAGCAGCCCCCAACTGGGGGAAAAACTGTTTTTT.

This clonotype was counted a few times. V usage is TRBV5-1 and J usage is TRBJ2-1; D is uncertain. CDR1 and CDR2 from the germline V gene are SGHRS and YFSETQ. V gave up 5 bases and J gave up 0 bases, with 12 bases separating them. The length of the CDR3 is 15 residues. This CDR3 is CASRVTVSSYNEQFF. The DNA of the CDR3 is TGCGCCAGCAGGGTCACAGTGAGCTCCTACAATGAGCAGTTCTTC.

The chain joins TRBV7-2 to TRBJ1-2, with D hard to call. Deletions cut 2 bases from V and 8 bases from J, with 12 bases between. Germline V gene data show CDR1 as SGHTA and CDR2 as FQGNSA. This CDR3 has 13 residues. Here the CDR3 reads CASSLSAAGGYTF. The CDR3 nucleotides are TGTGCCAGCAGCTTAAGCGCAGCTGGGGGCTACACCTTC.